Listed below are T cell receptor beta chains from one sample, sequenced in a study of graft-versus-host responses after intestinal transplantation. Only in-frame clones appear in the TCRdb table, and some are missing; sequencing was by immunoSEQ multiplex PCR. The sample holds around 97,000 clones; approximately 90% are singletons and the top ten take 5% to 6.5%. These TCRs are of unknown antigen specificity. The sequences come from unstimulated CD8+ T cells sorted from spleen or lymph node cells, collected before intestinal transplant. The receptors stem from a human donor who received an intestinal transplant. Each CDR3 is given with its conserved first and last residue. A D gene is named only where the DNA matches it firmly. Size tells how often a clone was seen (once, few, many) or the class of an expanded clone, and some rows leave it out.

TRBV27	TRBJ1-1	-	few	TGTGCCAGCAGTTTGGGAATGGAAGCTTTCTTT	CASSLGMEAFF
TRBV2	TRBJ1-4	-	-	TGTGCCAGCAGTGAATGGAGCCTAGCGGCTAATGAAAAACTGTTTTTT	CASSEWSLAANEKLFF
TRBV18	TRBJ2-2	-	-	TGTGCCAGCTCTCCGTCTGTGACGGGCCCGAACACCGGGGAGCTGTTTTTT	CASSPSVTGPNTGELFF
TRBV4-1	TRBJ2-1	-	-	TGCGCCAGCAGCCAAGTATGGACTGTTTACAATGAGCAGTTCTTC	CASSQVWTVYNEQFF
TRBV4-1	TRBJ1-2	-	-	TGCGCCAGCAGCCAAGTCGCGTGGGATGGCTACACCTTC	CASSQVAWDGYTF
TRBV15	TRBJ2-5	-	-	TGTGCCACCAGCAGAGGAAGGGCCACACAAGAGACCCAGTACTTC	CATSRGRATQETQYF
TRBV9	TRBJ2-7	-	-	TGTGCCAGCAGCGTAGGTTCCACCTACGAGCAGTACTTC	CASSVGSTYEQYF
TRBV7-7	TRBJ2-3	TRBD2	-	TGTGCCAGCAGCCCACAGACTAGCGGGCGGGGAGATACGCAGTATTTT	CASSPQTSGRGDTQYF
TRBV29-1	TRBJ2-1	TRBD2	-	TGCAGCGTTGTCTTTTTTAGGACTAGCGGGAGAAACGACTACAATGAGCAGTTCTTC	CSVVFFRTSGRNDYNEQFF
TRBV7-6	TRBJ1-5	-	-	TGTGCCAGCAGCCCCGGGCAGCATAGCAATCAGCCCCAGCATTTT	CASSPGQHSNQPQHF
TRBV6-1	TRBJ2-3	-	-	TGTGCCAGCAGCCCATTTAGCAATCAGCCCCAGTATTTT	CASSPFSNQPQYF
TRBV7-9	TRBJ1-2	-	-	TGTGCCAGCAGCTTATTGATAGACTATGGCTACACCTTC	CASSLLIDYGYTF
TRBV7-7	TRBJ2-1	-	-	TGTGCCAGCAGCTTAGCGGTAGAGGATGAGCAGTTCTTC	CASSLAVEDEQFF
TRBV19	TRBJ2-7	-	-	TGTGCCAGTAGTACCGGACAGCGAGGCTCCTACGAGCAGTACTTC	CASSTGQRGSYEQYF
TRBV5-6	TRBJ1-2	-	-	TGTGCCAGCAGCTTCTACCGCCCTAACTATGGCTACACCTTC	CASSFYRPNYGYTF
TRBV15	TRBJ2-1	-	-	TGTGCCACCTCCCGGGTGGACAGCTACAATGAGCAGTTCTTC	CATSRVDSYNEQFF
TRBV14	TRBJ2-2	TRBD1	-	TGTGCCAGCAGCCCGGGACAGTTATCGAACACCGGGGAGCTGTTTTTT	CASSPGQLSNTGELFF
TRBV7-9	TRBJ2-2	TRBD1	-	TGTGCCAGCAGCTTGATCGGGACAGGGCCTACCTCAACCGGGGAGCTGTTTTTT	CASSLIGTGPTSTGELFF
TRBV18	TRBJ1-4	TRBD1	few	TGTGCCAGCTCACCTCCCGGGACAGGGAGTGAAAAACTGTTTTTT	CASSPPGTGSEKLFF
TRBV11-3	TRBJ2-2	-	-	TGTGCCAGCAGCTTAGCCGGGAGAGGAACCGGGGAGCTGTTTTTT	CASSLAGRGTGELFF
TRBV11-2	TRBJ1-1	-	-	TGTGCCAGCAGCCAGTGGGACCTCACTGAAGCTTTCTTT	CASSQWDLTEAFF
TRBV5-4	TRBJ2-7	-	-	TGTGCCAGCAGCAACTCCTACGAGCAGTACTTC	CASSNSYEQYF
TRBV7-9	TRBJ2-3	-	once	TGTGCCAGCAGCTTAGCGCGGACCGACCACACAGATACGCAGTATTTT	CASSLARTDHTDTQYF
TRBV28	TRBJ2-1	TRBD1	-	TGTGCCAGCAGTTCGCTACCGGGACAGGGGGGTTCCCCCTACAATGAGCAGTTCTTC	CASSSLPGQGGSPYNEQFF
TRBV4-1	TRBJ1-1	-	once	TGCGCCAGCAGCCAAGATATTTGGGGGGGGAACACTGAAGCTTTCTTT	CASSQDIWGGNTEAFF
TRBV2	TRBJ2-3	-	-	TGTGCCAGCAGTGAAGGGGGACGGGGTACAACAGATACGCAGTATTTT	CASSEGGRGTTDTQYF
TRBV7-9	TRBJ1-2	-	-	TGTGCCAGCTCAGGCCCGTCGTCCTATGGCTACACCTTC	CASSGPSSYGYTF
TRBV27	TRBJ2-2	TRBD2	-	TGTGCCAGCAGTTCCGAACCTAGCGGGGCTACGAACACCGGGGAGCTGTTTTTT	CASSSEPSGATNTGELFF
TRBV6-6	TRBJ2-2	TRBD1	-	TGTGCCAGCAGTTCCGGACAGGGGATCGGGGAGCTGTTTTTT	CASSSGQGIGELFF
TRBV1	TRBJ2-7	-	-	TGCACCAGCAGCCAAGCGATATCGTCCTACGAGCAGTACTTC	CTSSQAISSYEQYF
TRBV6-5	TRBJ2-7	TRBD2	-	TGTGCCAGCAGAGGGGGACTAGCCCTCGAGCAGTACTTC	CASRGGLALEQYF
TRBV6-1	TRBJ2-7	TRBD1	-	TGTGCCAGCAGTGAAGGGGACAGATCCTACGAGCAGTACTTC	CASSEGDRSYEQYF
TRBV9	TRBJ2-7	TRBD1	-	TGTGCCAGCAGCCCAGGACAGGATGGGTACGAGCAGTACTTC	CASSPGQDGYEQYF
TRBV25-1	TRBJ1-6	-	-	TGTGCCAGCAGTCCCGATAATTCACCCCTCCACTTT	CASSPDNSPLHF
TRBV11-2	TRBJ1-1	-	-	TGTGCCAGCAGCTTAGTTTGGCCTGAAGCTTTCTTT	CASSLVWPEAFF
TRBV9	TRBJ2-7	TRBD1	few	TGTGCCAGCAGCGTAGGGGGACAGGGTTACGAGCAGTACTTC	CASSVGGQGYEQYF
TRBV2	TRBJ2-5	-	-	TGTGCCAGCAGTGAATGTATAGGGTTGTTTGCGGAGACCCAGTACTTC	CASSECIGLFAETQYF
TRBV7-9	TRBJ1-1	TRBD1	-	TGTGCCAGCAGCTTTGGGACAGCCCCTGAAGCTTTCTTT	CASSFGTAPEAFF
TRBV19	TRBJ1-2	-	once	TGTGCCACCAGGGCCCCTAACTATGGCTACACCTTC	CATRAPNYGYTF
TRBV5-6	TRBJ1-1	-	-	TGTGCCAGCAGCCGAACAGGGTTGTGGACTGAAGCTTTCTTT	CASSRTGLWTEAFF
TRBV4-1	TRBJ2-5	-	-	TGCGCCAGCAGCCAAGAGCCCCCGGGACTGGAGACCCAGTACTTC	CASSQEPPGLETQYF
TRBV9	TRBJ2-3	-	-	TGTGCCAGCAGCGTAGAAGCGGTCACTAGCACAGATACGCAGTATTTT	CASSVEAVTSTDTQYF
TRBV25-1	TRBJ1-1	-	-	TGTGCCAGCAGTGAATGGAACACTGAAGCTTTCTTT	CASSEWNTEAFF
TRBV7-6	TRBJ2-3	-	-	TGTGCCAGCAGCACCGGGGGCACAGATACGCAGTATTTT	CASSTGGTDTQYF
TRBV28	TRBJ2-2	-	-	TGTGCCAGCAGTTTACTAGTGGTTGGTGGGACCGGGGAGCTGTTTTTT	CASSLLVVGGTGELFF
TRBV30	TRBJ2-7	-	-	TGTGCCTGGACTCTAGGGGCGCACGAGCAGTACTTC	CAWTLGAHEQYF
TRBV13	TRBJ2-2	TRBD2	-	TGTGCCAGCAGCCCCCTCGCGGGAGGGCCTTCCGGGGAGCTGTTTTTT	CASSPLAGGPSGELFF
TRBV29-1	TRBJ2-7	-	-	TGCAGCGTTGAAGGCCAGGGCGGCTACGAGCAGTACTTC	CSVEGQGGYEQYF
TRBV15	TRBJ2-5	-	-	TGTGCCACCAGACTCCGAGAGACCCAGTACTTC	CATRLRETQYF
TRBV5-5	TRBJ1-2	-	-	TGTGCCAGCAGCCCGGGCAGGGCAGGAACCATTAGGGACTATGGCTACACCTTC	CASSPGRAGTIRDYGYTF
TRBV6-6	TRBJ2-7	TRBD1	-	TGTGCCAGCAGTTACCTTTGGACAGGGAAGTCCCACGAGCAGTACTTC	CASSYLWTGKSHEQYF
TRBV4-1	TRBJ2-7	TRBD2	-	TGCGCCAGCAGCCTCAACACGGGGGGATCCTACGAGCAGTACTTC	CASSLNTGGSYEQYF
TRBV9	TRBJ1-6	-	once	TGTGCCAGCAGCGTAGGGCAACAAGGTGTTCCCCTCCACTTT	CASSVGQQGVPLHF
TRBV6-5	TRBJ2-7	TRBD1	-	TGTGCCAGCAGTTTTGGGACAGACTACGAGCAGTACTTC	CASSFGTDYEQYF